The next 22 T cell receptor beta chains were all read from a single sample in a study of blood T cell repertoires in COVID-19. Produced via immunoSEQ multiplex PCR; TCRdb's table is partial and in-frame only. The top ten clones hold roughly 13% of a sample with 100,000 or so clones, around 83% of them seen once. Sample: peripheral blood. The receptors originated from a woman between 55 and 75 years old in a cohort sampled during active or convalescent COVID-19.

The sample holds a few counts of this clone. This rearrangement joins TRBV7-8 to TRBJ2-1, with 9 bases fitting TRBD2. Germline V lookup: CDR1 SGHVS, CDR2 FQNEAQ. V shed 4 bases and J 9 bases; nucleotides not matched to a gene: 13. The CDR3 has 16 amino acids. The CDR3 loop is CASSSSGGGANGEQFF. CDR3 coding DNA: TGTGCCAGCAGCTCCTCGGGCGGGGGGGCCAATGGTGAGCAGTTCTTC.

CDR3 amino acids: CASSISGSVVSNQPQHF. CDR3 coding DNA: TGTGCCAGTAGTATATCGGGTTCGGTTGTTAGCAATCAGCCCCAGCATTTT. The chain is built from TRBV19 and TRBJ1-5; D remains unclear. The CDR3 length is 17 residues. V lost 2 bases to trimming and J lost 0 bases, with 14 bases between them. Germline values: CDR1 LNHDA, CDR2 SQIVND (reference sequence).

This chain connects TRBV9 to TRBJ2-1; 10 bases align to TRBD2. Per germline, CDR1 SGDLS and CDR2 YYNGEE. This CDR3 has 15 amino acids. J lost 10 bases, V lost 3 bases, and 10 bases had no gene match. The CDR3 protein is CASSGSGRASGEQFF. The CDR3 bases are TGTGCCAGCAGCGGAAGCGGGAGGGCCTCTGGGGAGCAGTTCTTC.

A few counts support this clone. Within the sample, other DNA sequences also encode this same CDR3. CDR3 coding DNA: TGTGCCAGCAGTTACGGCGGGGCAGGGGCCAACGTCCTGACTTTC. As protein: CASSYGGAGANVLTF. The chain links TRBV6-5 to TRBJ2-6; TRBD2 might be the D (6 bases). Trimming stripped 2 bases from V and 4 bases from J, with 9 bases between. Germline assignment: CDR1 MNHEY and CDR2 SVGAGI. The CDR3 length is 15 residues.

V gene TRBV5-6 combines with J gene TRBJ1-2; weak D call: TRBD1 (5 bases). Germline V lookup: CDR1 SGHDT, CDR2 YYEEEE. This CDR3 contains 15 residues. V lost 0 bases and J lost 3, with 12 bases in between. Written as DNA, the CDR3 is TGTGCCAGCAGCTTGGCCGGGGGGGACCACTATGGCTACACCTTC. Its protein product is CASSLAGGDHYGYTF.

This chain links TRBV6-5 with TRBJ1-2; D may be TRBD1 (5 bases). This CDR3 region has 12 residues. Trimming took 6 bases from V and 8 from J, leaving 13 bases between them. CDR1 and CDR2 from the germline V gene are MNHEY and SVGAGI. CDR3 residues: CASSDSAGGYTF. In DNA, the CDR3 is TGTGCCAGCAGCGACAGTGCTGGGGGCTACACCTTC.

This sequence joins TRBV6-6 and TRBJ2-6; the match to TRBD2 covers 7 bases. Germline V gene sequence: CDR1 MNHNY, CDR2 SVGAGI (reference sequence). The trim removed 6 bases at V and 0 bases at J, leaving 5 bases unmatched. There are 16 residues in the CDR3. The CDR3 sequence is CASSWGGGSGANVLTF. The CDR3 coding sequence is TGTGCCAGCAGCTGGGGGGGAGGCTCTGGGGCCAACGTCCTGACTTTC.

V gene TRBV5-1 combines with J gene TRBJ2-2; 8 nucleotides line up with TRBD2. Germline loops: CDR1 SGHRS, CDR2 YFSETQ. The V segment lost 2 bases and the J segment 3 bases; nucleotides outside the gene matches: 6. The CDR3 is 16 residues long. Here the CDR3 DNA reads TGCGCCAGCAGCTTACGACTAGCGACCGACACCGGGGAGCTGTTTTTT. This codes for CASSLRLATDTGELFF.

This sequence joins TRBV13 and TRBJ1-2, with 9 positions matching TRBD1. Losses at the gene ends were 0 bases for V and 4 bases for J; bases not matched to a gene: 3. This CDR3 spans 15 amino acids. Germline CDR1 reads PRHDT; CDR2 reads FYEKMQ (reference sequence). CDR3 residues: CASSLGGTGFYGYTF. The CDR3 coding sequence is TGTGCCAGCAGCTTAGGCGGGACAGGGTTCTATGGCTACACCTTC.

This sequence joins TRBV5-1 and TRBJ2-1; TRBD1 might be the D (7 bases). Trimming cost V 4 bases and J 0 bases, with 20 bases left between them. There are 18 residues in the CDR3. In germline, CDR1 is SGHRS, CDR2 YFSETQ. The chain's CDR3 is CASSKRTGSGRSYNEQFF. DNA for the CDR3: TGCGCCAGCAGCAAAAGGACAGGCAGCGGGCGCTCCTACAATGAGCAGTTCTTC.

The rearrangement joins TRBV5-1 to TRBJ1-2, with unresolved D. Germline CDR1 SGHRS, CDR2 YFSETQ. V lost 1 base, J lost 7 bases, and 17 bases lay in between. The CDR3 has 15 amino acids. CDR3 in DNA: TGCGCCAGCAGCTTGAACGCCGCGCCGGGGTCTGGCTACACCTTC. Translated, it gives CASSLNAAPGSGYTF.

V usage is TRBV20-1 and J usage is TRBJ2-1; 9 bases line up with TRBD2. Germline CDR1 is DFQATT and CDR2 is SNEGSKA (reference sequence). The CDR3 runs 11 residues. V gave up 6 bases and J gave up 13 bases; unmatched junction bases: 7. The DNA for the CDR3 is TGCAGTGCGCTAGTAGCGGGGGTACAGTTCTTC. Its translation: CSALVAGVQFF.

This chain uses TRBV6-5 with TRBJ1-1, with 7 bases matching TRBD1. V lost 5 bases, J lost 5 bases, and 11 bases stayed unmatched. Per germline, CDR1 MNHEY and CDR2 SVGAGI. The CDR3 has 15 residues. CDR3 coding DNA: TGTGCCAGCAGTCCGCGAGGAGGGGGCGTTACTGAAGCTTTCTTT. Its translation: CASSPRGGGVTEAFF.

The V gene is TRBV6-2 or TRBV6-3, the J gene TRBJ2-1, with 10 bases lining up with TRBD2. Germline V CDR1 and CDR2: MNHEY, SVGEGT. This CDR3 region has 20 residues. J lost 6 bases, V lost 4 bases, and 21 bases had no gene match. The CDR3 DNA reads as TGTGCCAGCAGTTCAGGATCGGGAGTTAGCGGGAGGTGGGGGAGCAATGAGCAGTTCTTC. Translated: CASSSGSGVSGRWGSNEQFF.

CDR3 sequence: CASSSRDRRDTQYF. The CDR3 DNA is TGCGCCAGCAGCTCCCGGGACAGGAGAGATACGCAGTATTTT. The genes are TRBV5-1 and TRBJ2-3; 8 nucleotides agree with TRBD1. The CDR3 totals 14 residues. The V segment lost 3 bases and the J segment 5 bases; nucleotides outside the gene matches: 5. CDR1 is SGHRS, CDR2 YFSETQ, per germline.

This clone appeared a single time. The rearrangement joins TRBV7-6 to TRBJ2-1, with TRBD2 as a possible D gene (6 bases). The V and J ends lost 5 bases and 7 bases respectively, with 15 bases between them. CDR3 length equals 14 residues. CDR1 SGHVS and CDR2 FNYEAQ come from the germline V gene. The DNA of the CDR3 is TGTGCCAGCAGCCTACCGGGACTCCAGAATGAGCAGTTCTTC. Protein product: CASSLPGLQNEQFF.

The sample holds a few counts of this clone. CDR3 region: CASSLQGGLGEKLFF. In DNA, the CDR3 is TGTGCCAGCAGTTTACAGGGAGGATTGGGCGAAAAACTGTTTTTT. This rearrangement joins TRBV28 to TRBJ1-4, with a tentative D call TRBD1 (5 bases). The CDR3 totals 15 residues. V was trimmed by 2 bases and J by 8 bases, leaving 15 bases between them. The germline V gene encodes CDR1 MDHEN and CDR2 SYDVKM. Together with reference TRBV28 and TRBJ1-4, the CDR3 gives the full variable domain: DVKVTQSSRYLVKRTGEKVFLECVQDMDHENMFWYRQDPGLGLRLIYFSYDVKMKEKGDIPEGYSVSREKKERFSLILESASTNQTSMYLCASSLQGGLGEKLFFGSGTQLSVL.

The rearrangement links TRBV5-1 to TRBJ2-3, with D hard to call. Germline V gives CDR1 SGHRS, CDR2 YFSETQ. V lost 4 bases and J lost 0, with 9 bases in between. The length of the CDR3 is 14 residues. In DNA form, the CDR3 reads TGCGCCAGCAGCCTCGGAGCTAGCACAGATACGCAGTATTTT. It is translated as CASSLGASTDTQYF.

The V gene is TRBV18, the J gene TRBJ2-7, with 9 bases matching TRBD2. This CDR3 region has 18 residues. Per the germline V gene, CDR1 is KGHSH and CDR2 is LQKENI. V gave up 6 bases and J gave up 1 base; unmatched junction bases: 16. The CDR3 reads CASSGLSSGRGGSYEQYF. The CDR3, as DNA: TGTGCCAGCTCTGGGCTGAGTAGCGGGAGAGGGGGGTCCTACGAGCAGTACTTC.

The rearrangement joins TRBV30 to TRBJ1-1, with D possibly matching TRBD1 (5 bases). V shed 5 bases and J shed 5 bases, with 12 bases lying between them. The CDR3 has 12 residues. CDR1 and CDR2 (germline): GTSNPN, SVGIG (reference sequence). The CDR3 DNA is TGTGCCTGGGGGACGGCGAGGACTGAAGCTTTCTTT. Protein sequence: CAWGTARTEAFF.

The chain carries TRBV7-8 and TRBJ2-7; 10 bases map to TRBD2. Per germline, CDR1 SGHVS and CDR2 FQNEAQ. Trimming cost V 5 bases and J 3 bases; bases outside gene matches: 7. The CDR3 loop spans 15 amino acids. In nucleotides, the CDR3 is TGTGCCAGCAGCCCCGGACTAGCGGTCGACTACGAGCAGTACTTC. Translating it yields CASSPGLAVDYEQYF.

The chain uses TRBV24-1 and TRBJ1-1, with 8 bases identical to TRBD1. In germline, CDR1 is KGHDR, CDR2 SFDVKD. CDR3 length equals 16 residues. V was clipped by 5 bases and J by 3 bases; unmatched bases: 10. The CDR3 loop is CATSAPQGAKDTEAFF. As DNA, the CDR3 is TGTGCCACCAGTGCCCCGCAGGGGGCGAAGGACACTGAAGCTTTCTTT.